A single sample is the source of the 27 T cell receptor beta chains below, sequenced in a study of cytomegalovirus exposure and HLA in healthy donors. PCR primers comprised 60 Vbeta and 13 Jbeta primers. Assay: immunoSEQ multiplex PCR; the TCRdb copy retains only in-frame clones and omits some. In the table there are approximately 290,000 clones, over 70% of which are singletons. Sample: PBMCs. Source of these receptors: a girl aged 2-10 years in good health and CMV-seronegative.

The genes are TRBV11-2 and TRBJ2-1; 8 nucleotides match TRBD1. Germline V CDR1 and CDR2: SGHAT, FQNNGV. The CDR3 has 18 amino acids. V gave up 5 bases and J gave up 3 bases; unmatched junction bases: 15. CDR3 sequence: CASSPVRTGRRNYNEQFF. As DNA, the CDR3 is TGTGCCAGCAGCCCGGTGAGGACAGGGAGGAGAAACTACAATGAGCAGTTCTTC.

This clone appeared a single time. The chain carries TRBV7-2 and TRBJ2-7; 10 nucleotides align to TRBD2. CDR3 length equals 16 residues. V gave up 4 bases and J gave up 4 bases; unmatched junction bases: 10. CDR1 is SGHTA and CDR2 is FQGNSA in the germline V gene. This chain's CDR3 is CASSWGSSGSPYEQYF. CDR3 bases: TGTGCCAGCAGCTGGGGATCTAGCGGGAGCCCATACGAGCAGTACTTC.

This chain joins TRBV7-6 and TRBJ2-7; possibly TRBD2 for D (5 bases). The CDR3 runs 15 residues. Trimming removed 1 base at V and 6 bases at J, with 16 bases between. The V gene's germline CDR1 is SGHVS and CDR2 FNYEAQ. CDR3 sequence: CASSLGGLRGSEQYF. CDR3 sequence (DNA): TGTGCCAGCAGCTTAGGAGGGCTTCGGGGTTCCGAGCAGTACTTC.

In this sample, this clone turned up a few times. This chain links TRBV6-1 with TRBJ2-7; the match to TRBD1 covers 7 bases. Germline V gene data show CDR1 as MNHNS and CDR2 as SASEGT. CDR3 length equals 15 residues. With 7 bases clipped from V and 4 bases from J, the junction kept 13 bases outside the gene matches. The CDR3 nucleotides read TGTGCCAGCAACCTCGTCCAAGGGGGCAGATACGAGCAGTACTTC. Translating gives CASNLVQGGRYEQYF.

This clone was seen more than once but under ten times. The chain has TRBV27 and TRBJ2-5; 11 bases fit TRBD1. V gave up 5 bases and J gave up 11 bases; unmatched junction bases: 16. CDR1 MNHEY and CDR2 SMNVEV come from the germline V gene (reference sequence). The CDR3 covers 16 residues. The CDR3 is CASSEGFGQGALEQYF. In DNA, the CDR3 is TGTGCCAGCAGTGAGGGATTCGGACAGGGGGCGCTTGAGCAGTACTTC.

In its sample, this clone was seen a few times. The same CDR3 is also encoded by other DNA sequences in this sample. V usage is TRBV30 and J usage is TRBJ2-7; TRBD2 aligns across 7 bases. Germline V gives CDR1 GTSNPN, CDR2 SVGIG (reference sequence). Losses at the gene ends were 2 bases for V and 4 bases for J; bases not matched to a gene: 2. The CDR3 runs 12 residues. CDR3 in amino acids: CAWSSSGYEQYF. The CDR3 region has the DNA TGTGCCTGGAGTTCTAGCGGATACGAGCAGTACTTC.

The chain joins TRBV27 to TRBJ2-7, with 11 bases matching TRBD2. V lost 5 bases, J lost 4 bases, and 10 bases stayed unmatched. Germline CDR1 MNHEY, CDR2 SMNVEV (reference sequence). The CDR3 runs 16 residues. CDR3 DNA sequence: TGTGCCAGCAGTATGCTTTCGGGGACTAGCGGATACGAGCAGTACTTC. Its protein is CASSMLSGTSGYEQYF.

The chain joins TRBV6-5 to TRBJ1-2; unclear D gene. The V end lost 4 bases, the J end lost 0 bases, and 15 bases lay between the germline ends. CDR1 is MNHEY and CDR2 is SVGAGI in the germline V gene. This CDR3 comprises 16 residues. As DNA, the CDR3 is TGTGCCAGCAGTTTTCGGCTCGGGTACTCTAACTATGGCTACACCTTC. It encodes CASSFRLGYSNYGYTF.

V usage is TRBV6-5 and J usage is TRBJ2-7, with TRBD1 matching over 11 bases. J lost 6 bases, V lost 5 bases, and 6 bases had no gene match. CDR3 size: 14 residues. CDR1 is MNHEY and CDR2 is SVGAGI in the germline V gene. The CDR3 loop reads CASSRRTGGVEQYF. CDR3 DNA sequence: TGTGCCAGCAGTCGAAGGACAGGGGGCGTCGAGCAGTACTTC.

In this sample, this clone turned up once. The CDR3 is CASSTLAGATSTDTQYF. CDR3 nucleotide sequence: TGTGCCAGCAGCACCCTAGCGGGGGCAACTAGCACAGATACGCAGTATTTT. The V gene is TRBV7-9, the J gene TRBJ2-3; TRBD2 agrees at 10 bases. Germline loops: CDR1 SEHNR, CDR2 FQNEAQ (reference sequence). This CDR3 is built from 17 residues. J gave up 0 bases and V 5 bases, and 8 bases lay outside the gene matches.

This chain connects TRBV28 to TRBJ2-7, with D maybe TRBD2 (5 bases). The length of the CDR3 is 15 residues. Trimming pared 3 bases from V and 0 bases from J, leaving 12 bases between. Germline V lookup: CDR1 MDHEN, CDR2 SYDVKM. CDR3 DNA sequence: TGTGCCAGCAGTTTCAGACGGAGGCCCTCCTACGAGCAGTACTTC. Amino acid sequence: CASSFRRRPSYEQYF.

This clone appeared a few times. This chain connects TRBV7-9 to TRBJ2-5, with TRBD1 as a possible D gene (6 bases). Per the germline V gene, CDR1 is SEHNR and CDR2 is FQNEAQ (reference sequence). Trimming took 5 bases from V and 1 from J, leaving 11 bases between them. The length of the CDR3 is 14 residues. CDR3 DNA sequence: TGTGCCAGCAGCCACCTAGGGGGCCAAGAGACCCAGTACTTC. Translation: CASSHLGGQETQYF.

This sequence joins TRBV5-4 and TRBJ1-6; unclear D gene. Looked up from germline, CDR1 is SGHNT and CDR2 is YYREEE (reference sequence). V was cut by 4 bases and J by 10 bases, with 9 bases left in between. The CDR3 sequence is 12 residues long. The CDR3 region has the DNA TGTGCCAGCAGCCTGTACACCTCACCCCTCCACTTT. As protein: CASSLYTSPLHF.

This rearrangement joins TRBV9 to TRBJ2-2; 9 bases align to TRBD1. Per the germline V gene, CDR1 is SGDLS and CDR2 is YYNGEE. With 2 bases clipped from V and 4 bases from J, the junction kept 0 bases outside the gene matches. The CDR3 has 14 residues. As DNA, the CDR3 is TGTGCCAGCAGCGTGGGACAGGGCACCGGGGAGCTGTTTTTT. It encodes CASSVGQGTGELFF.

The J gene is TRBJ1-5, the V gene TRBV18; D is undetermined. The CDR3 is made up of 13 amino acids. Germline lookup yields CDR1 KGHSH and CDR2 LQKENI. V was clipped by 4 bases and J by 5 bases, with 9 bases between them. The CDR3 here is CASSLRVDQPQHF. DNA for the CDR3: TGTGCCAGCTCACTGCGCGTTGATCAGCCCCAGCATTTT.

This clone was observed a handful of times. The chain employs TRBV7-3 and TRBJ2-1; no reliable D call. Germline CDR1 reads SGHTA; CDR2 reads FQGTGA. CDR3 length equals 12 residues. The germline V and J ends were trimmed by 5 bases and 10 bases, with 12 bases remaining between them. Here the CDR3 reads CASSALRGEQFF. In DNA form, the CDR3 reads TGTGCCAGCAGCGCCCTCCGAGGAGAGCAGTTCTTC.

This chain uses TRBV6-1 with TRBJ1-6, with 7 bases identical to TRBD1. The CDR3 has 13 amino acids. The V gene end was trimmed by 8 bases and the J gene end by 10 bases; junction bases not matched to a gene: 8. The germline V gene encodes CDR1 MNHNS and CDR2 SASEGT. The CDR3 spells CASAEGAPSPLHF. CDR3 DNA: TGTGCCAGCGCCGAGGGGGCTCCCTCACCCCTCCACTTT.

The chain couples TRBV7-8 to TRBJ1-1; 10 nucleotides align to TRBD1. Germline-derived CDR1 and CDR2 are SGHVS and FQNEAQ. This CDR3 is built from 15 residues. With 2 bases clipped from V and 6 bases from J, the junction kept 6 bases outside the gene matches. The CDR3 coding sequence is TGTGCCAGCAGCTTACAGACAGGGGGCAATCCTGAAGCTTTCTTT. Amino acid sequence: CASSLQTGGNPEAFF.

The chain joins TRBV1 to TRBJ2-5; the D call in the table, TRBD2, was not verified against the DNA. TRBV1 has pseudogene status. The CDR3 consists of 13 residues. CDR3 protein: CTSQTIFKETQYF. The CDR3 DNA sequence: TGCACCAGCCAGACTATCTTCAAAGAGACCCAGTACTTC.

This chain joins TRBV6-5 and TRBJ1-1, with D uncertain. CDR1 MNHEY and CDR2 SVGAGI come from the germline V gene. V was clipped by 4 bases and J by 0 bases, with 9 bases between them. This CDR3 is 14 amino acids long. CDR3 nucleotide sequence: TGTGCCAGCAGTTCAAATCCCATGAACACTGAAGCTTTCTTT. Translated: CASSSNPMNTEAFF.

J is TRBJ1-5 and V is TRBV6-5, with 9 bases aligning to TRBD1. Per the germline V gene, CDR1 is MNHEY and CDR2 is SVGAGI. Trimming cost V 6 bases and J 7 bases; bases outside gene matches: 7. This CDR3 is 14 amino acids long. The CDR3: CASRGQGTFQPQHF. Here the CDR3 DNA reads TGTGCCAGCAGAGGACAGGGGACATTCCAGCCCCAGCATTTT.

V and J are TRBV28 and TRBJ2-7, with TRBD1 as a possible D gene (5 bases). The germline V and J ends were trimmed by 8 bases and 2 bases, with 16 bases remaining between them. The germline V gene encodes CDR1 MDHEN and CDR2 SYDVKM. The CDR3 has 14 residues. CDR3 sequence: CASLDSLPTYEQYF. The CDR3 DNA reads as TGTGCCAGCCTAGACAGCCTGCCCACCTACGAGCAGTACTTC.

A note on this clone: Other DNA sequences in the sample encode the same CDR3. The chain links TRBV7-3 to TRBJ1-3; the D gene is possibly TRBD1 (5 bases). CDR3 length equals 15 residues. Trimming cost V 3 bases and J 4 bases, with 13 bases left between them. CDR1 is SGHTA and CDR2 is FQGTGA in the germline V gene. CDR3 coding DNA: TGTGCCAGCAGCTTGTCCGGGGGGTTCGGAAACACCATATATTTT. This translates into CASSLSGGFGNTIYF.

The chain joins TRBV6-5 to TRBJ1-5; no clear D. Germline lookup yields CDR1 MNHEY and CDR2 SVGAGI. Trimming stripped 5 bases from V and 4 bases from J, with 12 bases between. The CDR3 covers 14 residues. The chain's CDR3 is CASSVTVPNQPQHF. In DNA form, the CDR3 reads TGTGCCAGCAGTGTTACAGTCCCTAATCAGCCCCAGCATTTT.

The chain employs TRBV5-6 and TRBJ2-1; 10 nucleotides match TRBD2. The CDR3 covers 18 residues. Trimming at V came to 1 base and at J to 0 bases, leaving 7 bases not matched to a gene. Per germline, CDR1 SGHDT and CDR2 YYEEEE. CDR3 residues: CASSLILAGTRSYNEQFF. The CDR3 DNA reads TGTGCCAGCAGCTTGATACTAGCGGGGACCCGCTCCTACAATGAGCAGTTCTTC.

The gene calls are TRBV5-1 and TRBJ1-3; no firm D call. There are 15 residues in the CDR3. The V gene's germline CDR1 is SGHRS and CDR2 YFSETQ. V was cut by 0 bases and J by 0 bases, with 7 bases left in between. CDR3: CASSLGAASGNTIYF. CDR3 sequence (DNA): TGCGCCAGCAGCTTGGGGGCAGCCTCTGGAAACACCATATATTTT.

This clone has only one observation. The chain carries TRBV5-1 and TRBJ2-1; the D gene is possibly TRBD2 (5 bases). The V end was cut by 1 base, the J end by 1 base, with 18 bases between. This CDR3 spans 18 amino acids. Germline assignment: CDR1 SGHRS and CDR2 YFSETQ. The CDR3 sequence: CASSLQEVGFRSYNEQFF. CDR3 nucleotide sequence: TGCGCCAGCAGCTTGCAGGAGGTGGGCTTCAGGTCCTACAATGAGCAGTTCTTC. Filled out from reference TRBV5-1 and TRBJ2-1, the complete variable domain reads KAGVTQTPRYLIKTRGQQVTLSCSPISGHRSVSWYQQTPGQGLQFLFEYFSETQRNKGNFPGRFSGRQFSNSRSEMNVSTLELGDSALYLCASSLQEVGFRSYNEQFFGPGTRLTVL.